The 30 T cell receptor beta chains listed next were all sequenced from one sample in a study of cytomegalovirus exposure and HLA in healthy donors. Primers included in the PCR were 60 Vbeta and 13 Jbeta primers. The assay was immunoSEQ multiplex PCR, and TCRdb's table has in-frame clones only and misses some. The table records 100,000 or so clones, about 74% of them present only once. Sequencing input: PBMCs. These receptors were collected from a female donor in good health and CMV-seronegative.

The rearrangement uses TRBV18 and TRBJ1-4; a weak D match, TRBD1 (6 bases). This CDR3 has 14 residues. Trimming shortened V by 8 bases and J by 3 bases, and 13 bases separated the two germline ends. Germline-derived CDR1 and CDR2 are KGHSH and LQKENI. CDR3 region: CASHVGHPNEKLFF. The CDR3 DNA is TGTGCCAGCCATGTGGGACATCCTAATGAAAAACTGTTTTTT.

The chain joins TRBV5-1 to TRBJ2-5; 12 positions agree with TRBD2. J lost 4 bases, V lost 0 bases, and 4 bases had no gene match. Germline assignment: CDR1 SGHRS and CDR2 YFSETQ. The length of the CDR3 is 16 residues. CDR3 sequence reads: CASSLELAGGPETQYF. The CDR3 DNA follows: TGCGCCAGCAGCTTGGAGCTAGCGGGGGGGCCAGAGACCCAGTACTTC.

The chain links TRBV10-3 to TRBJ2-1, with 9 bases identical to TRBD1. After removal of 4 bases from V and 1 base from J, the junction contained 5 bases not matched to a gene. Germline-derived CDR1 and CDR2 are ENHRY and SYGVKD. The CDR3 sequence is 16 residues long. The CDR3 DNA is TGTGCCATCAGTGGATTGACAGGGGGATCCTACAATGAGCAGTTCTTC. Its translation is CAISGLTGGSYNEQFF.

The chain links TRBV7-8 to TRBJ2-5; D might be TRBD2 (6 bases). Germline V gives CDR1 SGHVS, CDR2 FQNEAQ. The length of the CDR3 is 16 residues. Between the trimmed V and J ends, which lost 4 bases and 3 bases, there was a span of 18 bases. The CDR3 protein is CASSWSRDLRKETQYF. The CDR3 DNA sequence: TGTGCCAGCAGCTGGAGCCGGGACTTGCGGAAAGAGACCCAGTACTTC.

The chain couples TRBV2 to TRBJ1-2, with 12 bases matching TRBD1. The CDR3 totals 14 residues. Germline V CDR1 and CDR2: SNHLY, FYNNEI. Unmatched junction bases numbered 5, after V lost 5 bases and J lost 7 bases. CDR3 in amino acids: CASSPGQGASGYTF. CDR3 nucleotide sequence: TGTGCCAGCAGTCCGGGACAGGGGGCGAGTGGCTACACCTTC.

The V and J genes are TRBV7-2 and TRBJ2-7; possibly TRBD1 for D (6 bases). V shed 2 bases and J shed 0 bases, with 11 bases lying between them. Per germline, CDR1 SGHTA and CDR2 FQGNSA. The CDR3 consists of 15 residues. CDR3 amino acids: CASSLSQDSSYEQYF. For the CDR3, the DNA is TGTGCCAGCAGCTTATCCCAGGACAGCTCCTACGAGCAGTACTTC.

This clone was recorded once. The chain is built from TRBV5-1 and TRBJ1-2; TRBD1 is a possible D gene (5 bases). Germline V gene lookup returns CDR1 SGHRS and CDR2 YFSETQ. V lost 4 bases and J lost 1, with 14 bases in between. The CDR3 extends over 15 amino acids. CDR3 residues: CASSPGEGVNYGYTF. Here the CDR3 DNA reads TGCGCCAGCAGCCCGGGGGAAGGGGTTAACTATGGCTACACCTTC.

This clone was counted between two and nine times. The chain is built from TRBV30 and TRBJ2-6, with 8 bases lining up with TRBD1. This CDR3 comprises 16 residues. Trimming cost V 0 bases and J 4 bases; bases outside gene matches: 5. Germline V gene lookup returns CDR1 GTSNPN and CDR2 SVGIG (reference sequence). The CDR3 region is CAWSVQGVSGANVLTF. CDR3 coding DNA: TGTGCCTGGAGTGTACAGGGGGTATCCGGGGCCAACGTCCTGACTTTC.

This sequence joins TRBV19 and TRBJ1-1; no clear D. V lost 0 bases to trimming and J lost 1 base, with 15 bases between them. The CDR3 has 17 amino acids. CDR1 and CDR2 (germline): LNHDA, SQIVND (reference sequence). CDR3 protein: CASSIDQFGRRNTEAFF. CDR3 bases: TGTGCCAGTAGTATAGATCAGTTTGGGAGAAGGAACACTGAAGCTTTCTTT.

V usage is TRBV4-3 and J usage is TRBJ1-5, with D uncertain. The CDR3 is 14 residues long. The germline V gene encodes CDR1 LGHNA and CDR2 YSLEER. V lost 0 bases and J lost 5, with 8 bases in between. The CDR3 is CASSQDSGYQPQHF. CDR3 in DNA: TGCGCCAGCAGCCAAGATAGCGGGTATCAGCCCCAGCATTTT.

The chain recombines TRBV5-6 with TRBJ1-5; D ambiguous. CDR1 is SGHDT, CDR2 YYEEEE, per germline. The V end was cut by 3 bases, the J end by 0 bases, with 7 bases between. The CDR3 covers 14 residues. The CDR3 spells CASSSAGSNQPQHF. The CDR3 nucleotides are TGTGCCAGCAGCTCGGCGGGTAGCAATCAGCCCCAGCATTTT.

This sequence joins TRBV27 and TRBJ2-5; possible D gene TRBD2, 5 bases. Trimming cost V 0 bases and J 4 bases, with 15 bases left between them. CDR3 length: 16 residues. Germline V gene data show CDR1 as MNHEY and CDR2 as SMNVEV (reference sequence). CDR3 sequence reads: CASSLSGVIVGETQYF. The CDR3, as DNA: TGTGCCAGCAGTTTATCCGGGGTTATTGTCGGAGAGACCCAGTACTTC.

Concerning this clone: Other DNA variants within this sample encode the same CDR3. The V gene is TRBV5-4, the J gene TRBJ2-5, with 11 bases that match TRBD2. CDR1 is SGHNT, CDR2 YYREEE, per germline (reference sequence). With V trimmed by 4 bases and J by 5 bases, 13 bases remained unmatched. The CDR3 length is 17 residues. The CDR3 sequence is CASSPGLAGGPEETQYF. CDR3 sequence (DNA): TGTGCCAGCAGCCCGGGTTTAGCGGGGGGGCCGGAGGAGACCCAGTACTTC.

In nucleotides, the CDR3 is TGTGCCAGCAGCCTAGAGCGGGGGCTAAATGGTGGCTACACCTTC. Translation: CASSLERGLNGGYTF. The J gene is TRBJ1-2, the V gene TRBV6-6, with TRBD1 as a possible D gene (6 bases). This CDR3 spans 15 amino acids. CDR1 is MNHNY, CDR2 SVGAGI, per germline (reference sequence). V was cut by 6 bases and J by 7 bases, with 21 bases left in between.

The J gene is TRBJ1-2, the V gene TRBV6-5; 9 bases map to TRBD1. V gave up 8 bases and J gave up 8 bases; unmatched junction bases: 12. The CDR3 has 14 residues. Germline CDR1 and CDR2: MNHEY and SVGAGI. CDR3 region: CASGNHGTGRGYTF. CDR3 coding DNA: TGTGCCAGCGGAAATCACGGGACAGGGCGAGGCTACACCTTC.

The V gene is TRBV4-1, the J gene TRBJ2-3, with 9 bases matching TRBD1. Germline CDR1 MGHRA, CDR2 YSYEKL. This CDR3 region has 15 residues. V trimming: 1 base; J trimming: 5 bases; junction bases outside the gene matches: 4. The CDR3 here is CASSQGGQGIDTQYF. Written as DNA, the CDR3 is TGCGCCAGCAGCCAAGGAGGACAGGGGATAGATACGCAGTATTTT.

This chain uses TRBV6-5 with TRBJ1-2; TRBD1 aligns across 7 bases. The CDR3 totals 13 residues. After removal of 6 bases from V and 4 bases from J, the junction contained 5 bases not matched to a gene. Germline V gene sequence: CDR1 MNHEY, CDR2 SVGAGI. Here the CDR3 DNA reads TGTGCCAGCAGCTTCGACAGGGTCTATGGCTACACCTTC. Its protein is CASSFDRVYGYTF.

A few counts support this clone. The chain has TRBV5-6 and TRBJ1-5; possible D gene TRBD1, 5 bases. Germline CDR1 SGHDT, CDR2 YYEEEE. This CDR3 is built from 14 residues. Trimming pared 4 bases from V and 0 bases from J, leaving 8 bases between. The CDR3 region has the DNA TGTGCCAGCAGCCGGGGGTATAGCAATCAGCCCCAGCATTTT. It encodes CASSRGYSNQPQHF.

This rearrangement joins TRBV11-2 to TRBJ2-5; a weak D match, TRBD1 (6 bases). The CDR3 length is 14 residues. Germline V CDR1 and CDR2: SGHAT, FQNNGV. V lost 1 base to trimming and J lost 2 bases, with 8 bases between them. The DNA for the CDR3 is TGTGCCAGCAGCTTAGCTACAGGGCAAGAGACCCAGTACTTC. Its translation is CASSLATGQETQYF.

The rearrangement joins TRBV7-9 to TRBJ1-1, with D maybe TRBD1 (6 bases). The V gene lost 6 bases and the J gene lost 11 bases, with 19 bases spanning the gap. The CDR3 consists of 13 residues. CDR1 is SEHNR, CDR2 FQNEAQ, per germline (reference sequence). CDR3 in amino acids: CASRSTGRGGAFF. CDR3 DNA sequence: TGTGCCAGCAGATCTACAGGGCGGGGGGGGGCTTTCTTT. The whole variable domain, remainder taken from reference TRBV7-9 and TRBJ1-1, is DTGVSQNPRHKITKRGQNVTFRCDPISEHNRLYWYRQTLGQGPEFLTYFQNEAQLEKSRLLSDRFSAERPKGSFSTLEIQRTEQGDSAMYLCASRSTGRGGAFFGQGTRLTVV.

This clone has a handful of counts. This chain links TRBV14 with TRBJ1-6, with 7 bases that match TRBD1. This CDR3 has 15 amino acids. Germline CDR1 and CDR2: SGHDN and FVKESK. Trimming cost V 4 bases and J 8 bases; bases outside gene matches: 8. The CDR3 DNA follows: TGTGCCAGCAGCCGAGGAACAGGGGCCTATTCACCCCTCCACTTT. This translates into CASSRGTGAYSPLHF.

The chain employs TRBV5-4 and TRBJ2-1; tentatively, D is TRBD1 (6 bases). Trimming stripped 2 bases from V and 3 bases from J, with 12 bases between. The CDR3 extends over 15 amino acids. Per germline, CDR1 SGHNT and CDR2 YYREEE (reference sequence). The CDR3 region is CASSLDRLLYNEQFF. CDR3 nucleotide sequence: TGTGCCAGCAGCTTAGACAGGCTTCTCTACAATGAGCAGTTCTTC.

This chain connects TRBV9 to TRBJ2-1, with TRBD2 matching over 8 bases. The CDR3 has 15 amino acids. J lost 5 bases, V lost 0 bases, and 4 bases had no gene match. Germline values: CDR1 SGDLS, CDR2 YYNGEE. The CDR3 sequence: CASSVGGGSNNEQFF. The CDR3, as DNA: TGTGCCAGCAGCGTAGGCGGGGGGTCCAACAATGAGCAGTTCTTC.

CDR3 coding DNA: TGTGCCAGCTCCCGGGGGGCCGGGGGCAATGGCTACACCTTC. As protein: CASSRGAGGNGYTF. This chain connects TRBV18 to TRBJ1-2; TRBD1 is a possible D gene (6 bases). The CDR3 sequence is 14 residues long. Trimming removed 6 bases from V and 6 bases from J, with 17 bases in between. In germline, CDR1 is KGHSH, CDR2 LQKENI.

The rearrangement joins TRBV6-5 to TRBJ1-4, with D hard to call. V dropped 3 bases and J dropped 7 bases, with 15 bases sitting between them. The CDR3 has 15 residues. Germline values: CDR1 MNHEY, CDR2 SVGAGI. Here the CDR3 DNA reads TGTGCCAGCAGTTATAGCGGGCAAAAGGCTGAAAAACTGTTTTTT. Its protein is CASSYSGQKAEKLFF.

J is TRBJ1-4 and V is TRBV6-6; D perhaps matches TRBD1 (6 bases). The CDR3 has 13 amino acids. Germline CDR1 reads MNHNY; CDR2 reads SVGAGI (reference sequence). V was shortened by 9 bases and J by 6 bases, with 14 bases between the two germline ends. The DNA of the CDR3 is TGTGCCAGTCGGAACAGGGTGGATGAAAAACTGTTTTTT. Its protein product is CASRNRVDEKLFF.

V is TRBV7-6 and J is TRBJ1-1; no firm D call. V was cut by 5 bases and J by 0 bases, with 7 bases left in between. Per the germline V gene, CDR1 is SGHVS and CDR2 is FNYEAQ. The CDR3 is made up of 13 amino acids. CDR3 loop: CASSEDLNTEAFF. CDR3 nucleotides: TGTGCCAGCAGCGAGGATTTGAACACTGAAGCTTTCTTT. The variable domain in full, completed from reference TRBV7-6 and TRBJ1-1, reads GAGVSQSPRYKVTKRGQDVALRCDPISGHVSLYWYRQALGQGPEFLTYFNYEAQQDKSGLPNDRFSAERPEGSISTLTIQRTEQRDSAMYRCASSEDLNTEAFFGQGTRLTVV.

The V gene is TRBV27, the J gene TRBJ1-2; 8 positions match TRBD1. V was pared by 6 bases and J by 8 bases, with 8 bases of the junction left unmatched. There are 13 residues in the CDR3. Germline V gene lookup returns CDR1 MNHEY and CDR2 SMNVEV (reference sequence). CDR3 nucleotides: TGTGCCAGCAGGCCGGACAGGGAGACGGGCTACACCTTC. It translates to CASRPDRETGYTF.

The rearrangement links TRBV7-9 to TRBJ2-3, with a possible D match to TRBD1 (6 bases). CDR3 length: 15 residues. CDR1 is SEHNR and CDR2 is FQNEAQ in the germline V gene (reference sequence). V was cut by 0 bases and J by 0 bases, with 7 bases left in between. The CDR3 DNA reads as TGTGCCAGCAGCTTAGCGGGGGCTAGCACAGATACGCAGTATTTT. Translation gives CASSLAGASTDTQYF.

The chain combines TRBV10-3 with TRBJ1-3; 9 bases align to TRBD1. V lost 6 bases to trimming and J lost 5 bases; unmatched junction nucleotides: 8. The CDR3 loop spans 15 amino acids. Germline V gives CDR1 ENHRY, CDR2 SYGVKD. The CDR3 sequence is CAISSGTGSRNTIYF. The CDR3 DNA follows: TGTGCCATCAGCAGTGGGACAGGGAGCAGAAACACCATATATTTT.